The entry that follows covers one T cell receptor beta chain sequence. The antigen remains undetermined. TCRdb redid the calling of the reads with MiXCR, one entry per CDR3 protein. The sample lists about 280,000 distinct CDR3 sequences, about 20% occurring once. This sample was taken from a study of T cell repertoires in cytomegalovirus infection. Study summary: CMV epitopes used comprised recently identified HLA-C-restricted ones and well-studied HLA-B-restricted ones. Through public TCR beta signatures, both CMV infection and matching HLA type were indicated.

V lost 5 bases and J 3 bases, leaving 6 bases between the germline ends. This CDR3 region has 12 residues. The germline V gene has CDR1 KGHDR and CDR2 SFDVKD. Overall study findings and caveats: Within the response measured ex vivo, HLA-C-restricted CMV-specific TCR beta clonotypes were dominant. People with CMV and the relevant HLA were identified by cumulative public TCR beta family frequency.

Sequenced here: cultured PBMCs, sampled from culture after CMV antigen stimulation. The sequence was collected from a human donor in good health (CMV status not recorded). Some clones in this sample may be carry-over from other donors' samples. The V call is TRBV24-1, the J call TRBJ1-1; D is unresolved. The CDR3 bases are TGTGCCACCAGTGTCGGAGACACTGAAGCTTTCTTT. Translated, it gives CATSVGDTEAFF.